What follows are 8 T cell receptor beta chains derived from one specimen sequenced in a study of T cell repertoires in cytomegalovirus infection. The antigens of these receptors remain unknown. TCRdb recomputed calls from the reads with MiXCR, one row per CDR3 protein. The sample comprises approximately 280,000 distinct CDR3 sequences, 20% to 25% of which are singletons, and around 20% rests with the top ten. Material: cultured PBMCs, obtained from culture after CMV antigen stimulation. These receptors all stem from a human donor in good health (CMV status not recorded). Some clones in this sample may be carry-over from other donors' samples.

Notes on this clonotype: Relative to the germline gene, one junction end is altered; a read error may explain this. This chain links TRBV11-2 with TRBJ2-1; D is unresolved. Germline loops: CDR1 SGHAT, CDR2 FQNNGV. CDR3 length equals 13 residues. The CDR3, as DNA: TGTGCCAGCAGCTTAAATCTCATCAATCAGCAGTTCTTC. It specifies CASSLNLINQQFF.

The chain recombines TRBV6-5 with TRBJ1-2, with a tentative D call TRBD1 (6 bases). CDR3 size: 14 residues. Looked up from germline, CDR1 is MNHEY and CDR2 is SVGAGI. V was clipped by 5 bases and J by 5 bases, with 15 bases between them. CDR3 amino acids: CASSASLGAYGYTF. In nucleotides, the CDR3 is TGTGCCAGCAGTGCTTCTCTGGGGGCGTATGGCTACACCTTC.

This clonotype was found once. V is TRBV25-1 and J is TRBJ1-2; no definite D call. Trimming shortened V by 6 bases and J by 6 bases, and 5 bases separated the two germline ends. Per the germline V gene, CDR1 is MGHDK and CDR2 is SYGVNS. The length of the CDR3 is 10 residues. The CDR3 reads CASRENGYTF. CDR3 DNA: TGTGCCAGCAGGGAAAATGGCTACACCTTC.

In this sample, this clonotype turned up a few times. The chain employs TRBV19 and TRBJ2-1; 11 bases map to TRBD2. The trim removed 5 bases at V and 7 bases at J, leaving 7 bases unmatched. CDR3 size: 15 residues. Germline CDR1 LNHDA, CDR2 SQIVND (reference sequence). The CDR3 protein is CASSSPGLAANEQFF. The CDR3 nucleotides are TGTGCCAGTAGTTCGCCGGGACTAGCGGCTAATGAGCAGTTCTTC.

This clonotype was observed at least ten times. The rearrangement links TRBV28 to TRBJ1-5; weak D call: TRBD1 (5 bases). The V gene lost 3 bases and the J gene lost 2 bases, with 14 bases spanning the gap. Germline V CDR1 and CDR2: MDHEN, SYDVKM. The CDR3 covers 16 residues. CDR3 loop: CASSLITGMGNQPQHF. The DNA of the CDR3 is TGTGCCAGCAGTTTGATTACAGGCATGGGCAATCAGCCCCAGCATTTT.

This sequence joins TRBV6-5 and TRBJ1-1; D might be TRBD1 (6 bases). Germline CDR1 MNHEY, CDR2 SVGAGI. This CDR3 is 18 amino acids long. The V end lost 6 bases, the J end lost 1 base, and 24 bases lay between the germline ends. CDR3 bases: TGTGCCAGCAGACGAGGGGGGTCGGGGGTTTGGGAGAACACTGAAGCTTTCTTT. Amino acids: CASRRGGSGVWENTEAFF.

The table lists this clonotype with a few counts. This chain links TRBV7-8 with TRBJ2-1; D not certain. The CDR3 length is 14 residues. Trimming took 1 base from V and 7 from J, leaving 11 bases between them. Germline CDR1 is SGHVS and CDR2 is FQNEAQ. The CDR3 DNA is TGTGCCAGCAGCTTAGATTTATCCAAAAATGAGCAGTTCTTC. Its translation: CASSLDLSKNEQFF.

The V call is TRBV4-1, the J call TRBJ2-1; D gene unclear. Germline V gives CDR1 MGHRA, CDR2 YSYEKL. Trimming removed 3 bases from V and 8 bases from J, with 8 bases in between. The CDR3 contains 12 residues. The CDR3 is CASSQPSDEQFF. CDR3 nucleotides: TGCGCCAGCAGCCAGCCCTCGGATGAGCAGTTCTTC.